This TCR beta chain was observed in a study of blood T cell repertoires in COVID-19. Study-wide background: The study drew acute and convalescent COVID-19 samples from the United States, Italy and Spain. T cells, B-cell-depleted T cells, or PBMCs provided the cDNA or gDNA that served as material.

This CDR3 is built from 16 residues. The J segment lost 0 bases and the V segment lost 0 bases, leaving 6 bases of the junction unmatched. Germline CDR1 reads SGDLS; CDR2 reads YYNGEE. Authors' analysis steps: From reference gene primer amplification, estimates of nucleated cell counts were derived. Assay: immunoSEQ multiplex PCR; the TCRdb copy retains only in-frame clones and omits some. Clone size and V and J calls were adopted from that table, with D and trimming inferred from the DNA. In the table there are approximately 200,000 clones, 88% of which are singletons. The sequenced sample consisted of peripheral blood. V usage is TRBV9 and J usage is TRBJ2-7; 7 bases map to TRBD2. The receptor's source is a man aged 18 to 30 with active or convalescent COVID-19. The CDR3 here is CASSVGVGGPSYEQYF. The DNA of the CDR3 is TGTGCCAGCAGCGTAGGGGTGGGAGGGCCCTCCTACGAGCAGTACTTC. Based on the CDR3 plus reference TRBV9 and TRBJ2-7, the full variable domain is DSGVTQTPKHLITATGQRVTLRCSPRSGDLSVYWYQQSLDQGLQFLIQYYNGEERAKGNILERFSAQQFPDLHSELNLSSLELGDSALYFCASSVGVGGPSYEQYFGPGTRLTVT.